The 12 T cell receptor beta chains below come from one sample, sequenced in a study of post-analysis software for immune sequencing data. Prepared TCR beta cDNA libraries contained unique molecular identifiers. Each CDR3 protein is one row after TCRdb ran MiXCR on the PCR reads. The sample has about 170,000 distinct CDR3 sequences; 25% to 35% are singletons. Study-wide results and caveats: Compared with controls, patients had more of about 5 TRBV segments, including TRBV5-6, TRBV5-1 and TRBV20-1.

Which antigens these TCRs recognize remains unknown. The material sequenced was blood. The receptors stem from a girl aged 10 to 17 with multiple sclerosis.

This clonotype was observed a handful of times. This chain links TRBV11-2 with TRBJ2-3; TRBD1 aligns across 9 bases. The germline V gene has CDR1 SGHAT and CDR2 FQNNGV. The CDR3 sequence is 19 residues long. With V trimmed by 4 bases and J by 6 bases, 20 bases remained unmatched. CDR3 sequence: CASSCTVRTGDGMDDTQYF. The CDR3 DNA sequence: TGTGCCAGCAGCTGTACAGTGAGGACAGGGGATGGGATGGATGATACGCAGTATTTT.

This sequence joins TRBV5-1 and TRBJ2-1; a possible D gene is TRBD2 (5 bases). CDR1 and CDR2 (germline): SGHRS, YFSETQ. Trimming left V 3 bases short and J 6 bases short, with 10 bases between. The CDR3 extends over 13 amino acids. This CDR3 reads CASSYLAGNEQFF. The CDR3 DNA is TGCGCCAGCAGCTATCTTGCGGGCAATGAGCAGTTCTTC.

This clonotype has ten or more counts. V usage is TRBV29-1 and J usage is TRBJ2-5; TRBD2 is a possible D gene (7 bases). Germline values: CDR1 SQVTM, CDR2 ANQGSEA. The CDR3 totals 12 residues. CDR3 amino acids: CTNRRGGETQYF. DNA of the CDR3: TGCACCAACCGGAGGGGGGGGGAGACCCAGTACTTC.

Of note for this clonotype: One base away lies a much larger clone, so this may be a sequencing read error. Since no conserved phenylalanine or tryptophan closes the CDR3, a read error is the likely cause. The chain has TRBV29-1 and TRBJ2-7; 11 bases line up with TRBD1. The closer fit of TRBJ2-5 to the DNA end suggests the J call may be wrong. Looked up from germline, CDR1 is SQVTM and CDR2 is ANQGSEA. This CDR3 spans 13 amino acids. The CDR3 loop reads CSVWTGGRETQYY. CDR3 bases: TGCAGCGTCTGGACAGGGGGCAGAGAGACCCAGTACTAC.

This clonotype has just a few counts. The V call is TRBV28, the J call TRBJ2-7; D uncertain. Per germline, CDR1 MDHEN and CDR2 SYDVKM. The CDR3 contains 14 residues. Deletions cut 7 bases from V and 1 base from J, with 14 bases between. This CDR3 reads CASMVGAASYEQYF. CDR3 DNA sequence: TGTGCCAGCATGGTCGGAGCAGCTTCCTACGAGCAGTACTTC.

This clonotype was counted only a few times. The J gene is TRBJ2-7, the V gene TRBV19, with D perhaps given as TRBD1 or TRBD2 (5 bases each). CDR3 length equals 15 residues. Germline values: CDR1 LNHDA, CDR2 SQIVND (reference sequence). V was pared by 6 bases and J by 5 bases, with 20 bases between. CDR3 loop: CASRVEGQGPHEQYF. The CDR3 region has the DNA TGTGCCAGTAGGGTCGAGGGTCAGGGCCCCCACGAGCAGTACTTC.

The V and J genes are TRBV20-1 and TRBJ2-3; the match to TRBD2 covers 10 bases. This CDR3 is 14 amino acids long. Germline V gene data show CDR1 as DFQATT and CDR2 as SNEGSKA (reference sequence). The J segment lost 0 bases and the V segment lost 6 bases, leaving 3 bases of the junction unmatched. As DNA, the CDR3 is TGCAGTGCCGGACTAGCGGCTAGCACAGATACGCAGTATTTT. It encodes CSAGLAASTDTQYF.

This chain connects TRBV28 to TRBJ2-7; D is perhaps TRBD1 (6 bases). V lost 6 bases, J lost 0 bases, and 15 bases lay in between. The CDR3 runs 15 residues. CDR1 is MDHEN and CDR2 is SYDVKM in the germline V gene. The CDR3 is CASSPGQLHSYEQYF. The DNA for the CDR3 is TGTGCCAGCAGCCCCGGACAGTTACACTCCTACGAGCAGTACTTC.

This clonotype came up many times. The rearrangement links TRBV7-8 to TRBJ2-7; possible D gene TRBD2, 6 bases. The ends were cut back, 4 bases at V and 4 bases at J, with 23 bases in the middle. Germline V gene sequence: CDR1 SGHVS, CDR2 FQNEAQ. The CDR3 spans 17 residues. In DNA, the CDR3 is TGTGCCAGCAGCTGGGGGGATTATCCGGACATCGGGTACGAGCAGTACTTC. Its protein is CASSWGDYPDIGYEQYF.

The chain joins TRBV12-3 or TRBV12-4 to TRBJ1-5, with a tentative D call TRBD1 (5 bases). V was clipped by 5 bases and J by 0 bases, with 20 bases between them. The CDR3 totals 18 residues. Here the CDR3 DNA reads TGTGCCAGCAGTCATACTCGGGCAGGGAACTATAGCAATCAGCCCCAGCATTTT. Protein: CASSHTRAGNYSNQPQHF.

The V call is TRBV3-1, the J call TRBJ2-7; possible D gene TRBD1, 6 bases. Trimming took 0 bases from V and 0 from J, leaving 9 bases between them. The CDR3 loop spans 15 amino acids. Germline V lookup: CDR1 LGHDT, CDR2 YNNKEL (reference sequence). CDR3 nucleotides: TGTGCCAGCAGCCAAGAGGGACACATCTCCTACGAGCAGTACTTC. It encodes CASSQEGHISYEQYF.

This clonotype was counted ten times or more. The genes are TRBV2 and TRBJ2-7, with D possibly being TRBD1 or TRBD2 (5 bases each). Germline V gene lookup returns CDR1 SNHLY and CDR2 FYNNEI. Trimming removed 7 bases from V and 4 bases from J, with 20 bases in between. This CDR3 comprises 15 residues. CDR3 residues: CASNGDRTDFYEQYF. CDR3 bases: TGTGCCAGCAATGGTGACAGAACGGACTTTTACGAGCAGTACTTC. Full variable domain (missing parts from reference TRBV2 and TRBJ2-7): EPEVTQTPSHQVTQMGQEVILRCVPISNHLYFYWYRQILGQKVEFLVSFYNNEISEKSEIFDDQFSVERPDGSNFTLKIRSTKLEDSAMYFCASNGDRTDFYEQYFGPGTRLTVT.